This T cell receptor (beta chain) was recorded in a study of monozygotic twins with inflammatory bowel disease. From its re-call of the 5' RACE reads, TCRdb lists each CDR3 protein once, without DNA. The specimen's table records some 160,000 distinct CDR3 sequences. As to this clonotype: Its antigen is unidentified.

Per donor, under 3 ml of blood was collected and frozen. This CDR3 has 12 residues. The V gene's germline CDR1 is SQVTM and CDR2 ANQGSEA. The study, taken as a whole, reports: Evidence failed to back one strong IBD-linked signal or clonotype. Patient repertoires may carry noise from differing immunosuppressive treatments.

The chain couples TRBV29-1 to TRBJ2-1; TCRdb picks TRBD1, but there is no DNA to check that call. This clonotype was sampled from a human donor with ulcerative colitis or Crohn's disease, or a healthy co-twin of an affected twin (not recorded which). The specimen sequenced was blood. The CDR3 spells CSVEKGPGEQFF.